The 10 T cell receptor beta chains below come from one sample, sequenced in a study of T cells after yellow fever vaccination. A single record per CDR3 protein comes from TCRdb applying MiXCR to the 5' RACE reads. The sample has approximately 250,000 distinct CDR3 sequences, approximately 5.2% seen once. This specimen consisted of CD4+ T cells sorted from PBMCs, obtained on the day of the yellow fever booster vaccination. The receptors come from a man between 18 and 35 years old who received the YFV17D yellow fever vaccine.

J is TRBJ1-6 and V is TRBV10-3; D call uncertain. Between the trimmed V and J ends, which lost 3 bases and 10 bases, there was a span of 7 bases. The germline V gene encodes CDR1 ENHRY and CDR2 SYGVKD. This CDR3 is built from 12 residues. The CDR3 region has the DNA TGTGCCATCAGTGACAGGATGTCACCCCTCCACTTT. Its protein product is CAISDRMSPLHF.

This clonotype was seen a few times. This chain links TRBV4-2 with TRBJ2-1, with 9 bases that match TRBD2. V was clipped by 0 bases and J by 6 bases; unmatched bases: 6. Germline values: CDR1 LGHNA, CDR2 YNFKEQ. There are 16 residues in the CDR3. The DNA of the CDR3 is TGTGCCAGCAGCCAAGATATTGCGGGGGGGCGCAATGAGCAGTTCTTC. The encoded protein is CASSQDIAGGRNEQFF.

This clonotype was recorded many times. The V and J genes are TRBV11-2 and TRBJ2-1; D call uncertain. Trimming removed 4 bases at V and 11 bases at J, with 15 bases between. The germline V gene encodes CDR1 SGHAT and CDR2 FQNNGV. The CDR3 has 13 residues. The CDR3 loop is CASSSQRATKQFF. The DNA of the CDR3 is TGTGCCAGCAGCTCCCAAAGGGCCACCAAGCAGTTCTTC.

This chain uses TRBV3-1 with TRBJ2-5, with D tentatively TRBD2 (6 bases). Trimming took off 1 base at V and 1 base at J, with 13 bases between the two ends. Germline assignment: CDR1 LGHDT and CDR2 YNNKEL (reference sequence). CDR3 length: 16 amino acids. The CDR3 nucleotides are TGTGCCAGCAGCCAAGTGGGGGGTTGGGCCCAAGAGACCCAGTACTTC. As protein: CASSQVGGWAQETQYF.

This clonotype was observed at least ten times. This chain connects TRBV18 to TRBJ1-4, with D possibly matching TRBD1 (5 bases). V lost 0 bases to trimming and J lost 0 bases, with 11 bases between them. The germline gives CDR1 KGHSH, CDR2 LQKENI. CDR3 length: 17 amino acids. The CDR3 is CASSPPNQGATNEKLFF. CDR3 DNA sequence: TGTGCCAGCTCACCACCGAATCAGGGAGCAACTAATGAAAAACTGTTTTTT.

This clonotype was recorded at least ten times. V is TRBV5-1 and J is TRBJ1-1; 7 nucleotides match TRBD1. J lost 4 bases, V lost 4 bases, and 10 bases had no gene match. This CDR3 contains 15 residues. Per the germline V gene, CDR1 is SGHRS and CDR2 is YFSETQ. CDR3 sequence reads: CASSRDESGGTEAFF. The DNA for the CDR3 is TGCGCCAGCAGCAGGGATGAGTCAGGGGGCACTGAAGCTTTCTTT.

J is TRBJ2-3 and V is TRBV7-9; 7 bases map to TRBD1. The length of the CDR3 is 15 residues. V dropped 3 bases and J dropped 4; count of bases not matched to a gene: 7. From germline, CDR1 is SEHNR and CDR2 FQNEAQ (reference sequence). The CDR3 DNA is TGTGCCAGCAGCTTCACCGGGACAGTTGCAGATACGCAGTATTTT. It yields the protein CASSFTGTVADTQYF.

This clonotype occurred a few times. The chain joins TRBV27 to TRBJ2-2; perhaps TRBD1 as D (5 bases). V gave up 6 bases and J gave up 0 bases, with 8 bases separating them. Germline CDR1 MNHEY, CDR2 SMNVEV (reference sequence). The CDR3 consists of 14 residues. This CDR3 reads CASSWTPNTGELFF. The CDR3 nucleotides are TGTGCCAGCAGCTGGACACCGAACACCGGGGAGCTGTTTTTT.

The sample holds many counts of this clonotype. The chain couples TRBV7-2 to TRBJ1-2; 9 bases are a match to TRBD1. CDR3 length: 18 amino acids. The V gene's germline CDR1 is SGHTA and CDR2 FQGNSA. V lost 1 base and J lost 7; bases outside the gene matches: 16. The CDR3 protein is CASSLVPGQGSAEGGYTF. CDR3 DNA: TGTGCCAGCAGCTTAGTACCGGGACAGGGTTCAGCCGAGGGTGGCTACACCTTC. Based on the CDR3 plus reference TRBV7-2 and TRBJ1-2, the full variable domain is GAGVSQSPSNKVTEKGKDVELRCDPISGHTALYWYRQSLGQGLEFLIYFQGNSAPDKSGLPSDRFSAERTGGSVSTLTIQRTQQEDSAVYLCASSLVPGQGSAEGGYTFGSGTRLTVV.

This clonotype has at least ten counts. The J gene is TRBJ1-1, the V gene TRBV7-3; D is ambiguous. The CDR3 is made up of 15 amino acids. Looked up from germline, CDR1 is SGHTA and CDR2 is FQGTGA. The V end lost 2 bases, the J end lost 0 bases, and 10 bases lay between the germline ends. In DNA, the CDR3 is TGTGCCAGCAGCTTATTTTCGGGTATGAACACTGAAGCTTTCTTT. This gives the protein CASSLFSGMNTEAFF.